This entry concerns a single T cell receptor (beta chain). The V and J ends lost 4 bases and 2 bases, in that order; junction bases with no gene match: 8. The germline V gene has CDR1 ENHRY and CDR2 SYGVKD. CDR3 length: 15 amino acids. This record belongs to a study of blood T cells in healthy people across ages. The authors ran a second PCR of 7 to 11 cycles using a sample-barcoded 5' primer and a J-beta primer mix. MiXCR was run by TCRdb on the 5' RACE reads, yielding one entry per CDR3 protein. The sample has 450,000 to 650,000 distinct CDR3 sequences, less than 25% seen once. These sequences were also reported in another study, on T cells of mothers and their children. According to that study: Researchers report slightly higher, though non-significant, overlap in related mother-child pairs than in unrelated pairs.

The sequence was obtained from a boy aged 10-17 years in good health. Sequencing was carried out using blood. The chain combines TRBV10-3 with TRBJ2-7; TRBD1 agrees at 7 bases. CDR3 in amino acids: CAISASTGYTYEQYF. Written as DNA, the CDR3 is TGTGCCATCAGTGCTTCGACAGGGTATACCTACGAGCAGTACTTC.